The 19 T cell receptor beta chains below all came from one sample that was sequenced in a study of beta chain features in type 1 diabetes. Reverse transcribing all isolated RNA meant expressed TCRB transcripts were sequenced. TCRdb's copy holds only in-frame clones and misses some; the assay was immunoSEQ multiplex PCR. Seen here are fewer than 400,000 clones, 6.5% to 10% observed once, and the top ten hold less than 0.45%. The specimen sequenced was central memory CD4+ T cells from blood. The origin of the receptors is a woman aged 18-35 years in good health.

This clone appeared a few times. This chain links TRBV6-5 with TRBJ1-1; D is unresolved. The CDR3 sequence is 12 residues long. Germline-derived CDR1 and CDR2 are MNHEY and SVGAGI. V dropped 4 bases and J dropped 5 bases, with 8 bases sitting between them. The CDR3 DNA sequence: TGTGCCAGCAGTTCCGCGGGGACTGAAGCTTTCTTT. Protein: CASSSAGTEAFF.

This clone was seen a few times. The chain uses TRBV7-2 and TRBJ2-4, with D hard to call. Trimming took 5 bases from V and 0 from J, leaving 11 bases between them. Germline V gene lookup returns CDR1 SGHTA and CDR2 FQGNSA. This CDR3 region has 15 residues. As DNA, the CDR3 is TGTGCCAGCAGCCAAGAAGCATTAGCCAAAAACATTCAGTACTTC. As protein: CASSQEALAKNIQYF.

The sample holds a few counts of this clone. This sequence joins TRBV18 and TRBJ2-5; D unresolved. CDR1 is KGHSH, CDR2 LQKENI, per germline. Trimming removed 5 bases at V and 5 bases at J, with 9 bases between. The CDR3 runs to 12 residues. DNA of the CDR3: TGTGCCAGCTCATCAATGGGGGAGACCCAGTACTTC. Translated, it gives CASSSMGETQYF.

The chain carries TRBV2 and TRBJ2-5; D perhaps matches TRBD1 (5 bases). V lost 8 bases, J lost 1 base, and 8 bases lay in between. Looked up from germline, CDR1 is SNHLY and CDR2 is FYNNEI. The CDR3 is 12 amino acids. CDR3 residues: CASGATQETQYF. DNA of the CDR3: TGTGCCAGCGGGGCTACCCAAGAGACCCAGTACTTC.

The V call is TRBV7-9, the J call TRBJ1-2; unclear D gene. Looked up from germline, CDR1 is SEHNR and CDR2 is FQNEAQ (reference sequence). CDR3 length: 14 residues. Trimming removed 3 bases at V and 2 bases at J, with 10 bases between. This chain's CDR3 is CASSFSSGNYGYTF. Here the CDR3 DNA reads TGTGCCAGCAGCTTCTCATCAGGAAACTATGGCTACACCTTC.

The chain has TRBV7-9 and TRBJ2-3; D may be TRBD1 (6 bases). The CDR3 has 16 amino acids. The V gene's germline CDR1 is SEHNR and CDR2 FQNEAQ (reference sequence). Trimming pared 5 bases from V and 0 bases from J, leaving 15 bases between. The CDR3 region has the DNA TGTGCCAGCAGCCCTAGGGGGAGTTCTAGCACAGATACGCAGTATTTT. Its protein is CASSPRGSSSTDTQYF.

The J gene is TRBJ2-1, the V gene TRBV5-1; 9 nucleotides align to TRBD2. Germline V CDR1 and CDR2: SGHRS, YFSETQ. The CDR3 runs 15 residues. J lost 8 bases, V lost 3 bases, and 9 bases had no gene match. The CDR3 DNA is TGCGCCAGCAGCTCGACTAGCGGAGGGGTCGATGAGCAGTTCTTC. Translation gives CASSSTSGGVDEQFF.

This clone was detected only a few times. CDR3 amino acids: CSVSGQLNTEAFF. The CDR3, as DNA: TGCAGCGTTTCTGGACAGTTGAACACTGAAGCTTTCTTT. The chain joins TRBV29-1 to TRBJ1-1; the D gene is possibly TRBD1 (6 bases). The germline V and J ends were trimmed by 5 bases and 0 bases, with 10 bases remaining between them. The CDR3 is 13 amino acids. Per germline, CDR1 SQVTM and CDR2 ANQGSEA.

This clone was recorded at least ten times. This chain joins TRBV7-2 and TRBJ2-7, with D hard to call. CDR3 length: 12 amino acids. V lost 5 bases and J lost 6, with 11 bases in between. Germline-derived CDR1 and CDR2 are SGHTA and FQGNSA. The CDR3 sequence is CASSQSRREQYF. CDR3 sequence (DNA): TGTGCCAGCAGCCAATCCCGGCGCGAGCAGTACTTC.

The chain combines TRBV9 with TRBJ2-1; D is tentatively TRBD1 or TRBD2 (5 bases each). With 4 bases removed from V and 10 bases from J, the gap between germline ends came to 27 bases. This CDR3 comprises 17 residues. Germline loops: CDR1 SGDLS, CDR2 YYNGEE. CDR3 nucleotides: TGTGCCAGCAGCCCCTCATCGGCCCGAGCAGGCAGGGACGAGCAGTTCTTC. Protein sequence: CASSPSSARAGRDEQFF.

This clone has just a few counts. The chain combines TRBV14 with TRBJ1-1; 7 bases are a match to TRBD1. Per germline, CDR1 SGHDN and CDR2 FVKESK. The length of the CDR3 is 12 residues. The V and J ends lost 4 bases and 10 bases, in that order; junction bases with no gene match: 6. The CDR3 coding sequence is TGTGCCAGCAGCCCCAGACAGGGCGGAGCTTTCTTT. It is translated as CASSPRQGGAFF.

This clone was seen many times. V gene TRBV28 combines with J gene TRBJ1-5, with D perhaps matching TRBD1 (5 bases). This CDR3 has 14 residues. V lost 2 bases and J 8 bases, leaving 13 bases between the germline ends. Germline CDR1 is MDHEN and CDR2 is SYDVKM. The CDR3 DNA reads as TGTGCCAGCAGTTTACCACTAGTCAGGGAGCCCCAGCATTTT. This sequence encodes CASSLPLVREPQHF. Drawing the rest from reference TRBV28 and TRBJ1-5, the complete variable domain is DVKVTQSSRYLVKRTGEKVFLECVQDMDHENMFWYRQDPGLGLRLIYFSYDVKMKEKGDIPEGYSVSREKKERFSLILESASTNQTSMYLCASSLPLVREPQHFGDGTRLSIL.

In DNA, the CDR3 is TGTGCCAGCAGCTTGCCTGGGGCGGGGACCTACGAGCAGTACTTC. This translates into CASSLPGAGTYEQYF. The chain recombines TRBV5-5 with TRBJ2-7; possibly TRBD2 for D (6 bases). Germline lookup yields CDR1 SGHKS and CDR2 YYEKEE (reference sequence). This CDR3 has 15 residues. V lost 1 base, J lost 2 bases, and 13 bases lay in between.

This clone came up a few times. The J gene is TRBJ2-5, the V gene TRBV4-3; the D gene is possibly TRBD1 (5 bases). The CDR3 totals 13 residues. V shed 4 bases and J shed 1 base, with 7 bases lying between them. Per the germline V gene, CDR1 is LGHNA and CDR2 is YSLEER. CDR3 nucleotide sequence: TGCGCCAGCAGCCCCAGGGCCCAAGAGACCCAGTACTTC. The encoded protein is CASSPRAQETQYF.

This clone was picked up a small number of times. This chain joins TRBV28 and TRBJ2-2; 7 bases are shared with TRBD2. Germline V gene sequence: CDR1 MDHEN, CDR2 SYDVKM. J was trimmed by 7 bases and V by 3 bases; bases with no gene match: 2. There are 13 residues in the CDR3. CDR3 bases: TGTGCCAGCAGTTTGACTAGCCACGGGGAGCTGTTTTTT. Its protein product is CASSLTSHGELFF.

This sequence joins TRBV7-3 and TRBJ2-7; tentatively, D is TRBD1 (5 bases). Germline CDR1 SGHTA, CDR2 FQGTGA. The CDR3 has 14 residues. V gave up 3 bases and J gave up 4 bases, with 13 bases separating them. As DNA, the CDR3 is TGTGCCAGCAGCTTGGGGCAGACTGGATACGAGCAGTACTTC. This translates into CASSLGQTGYEQYF.

This clone was counted at least ten times. The CDR3 spells CASSQEQGAQLNEQYF. Here the CDR3 DNA reads TGTGCCAGCAGTCAAGAGCAGGGTGCCCAGTTAAACGAGCAGTACTTC. This chain joins TRBV6-6 and TRBJ2-7; tentatively, D is TRBD1 (5 bases). Trimming took off 5 bases at V and 5 bases at J, with 22 bases between the two ends. Germline CDR1 is MNHNY and CDR2 is SVGAGI (reference sequence). There are 16 residues in the CDR3.

The rearrangement links TRBV18 to TRBJ1-5; D remains unclear. The CDR3 loop spans 17 amino acids. V dropped 3 bases and J dropped 0 bases, with 15 bases sitting between them. CDR1 is KGHSH and CDR2 is LQKENI in the germline V gene. CDR3 residues: CASSPAARLNSNQPQHF. CDR3 DNA: TGTGCCAGCTCACCTGCGGCCAGGCTGAATAGCAATCAGCCCCAGCATTTT.

The CDR3 here is CASLLSELNEQFF. The CDR3 coding sequence is TGTGCCAGCCTTCTTTCTGAGCTCAATGAGCAGTTCTTC. The chain has TRBV6-6 and TRBJ2-1; no clear D. Germline V lookup: CDR1 MNHNY, CDR2 SVGAGI (reference sequence). This CDR3 is 13 amino acids long. Trimming stripped 8 bases from V and 6 bases from J, with 14 bases between.